This entry features one T cell receptor beta chain sequence. The sample originates from a study of T cell changes during pregnancy in multiple sclerosis. This CDR3 spans 15 amino acids. V lost 5 bases and J 2 bases, leaving 16 bases between the germline ends. The germline gives CDR1 SGHVS, CDR2 FNYEAQ. Data came from immunoSEQ multiplex PCR; TCRdb stores just in-frame clones and leaves some out. The sample consists of some 80,000 clones, roughly 96% of them appearing once. V is TRBV7-6 and J is TRBJ2-7; unclear D gene. The sample consisted of peripheral blood, taken in the second trimester of pregnancy. The source of this sequence is a female donor with multiple sclerosis, enrolled in a pregnancy study. The CDR3 loop reads CASSATSAGPYEQYF. CDR3 DNA sequence: TGTGCCAGCAGCGCGACATCCGCAGGCCCCTACGAGCAGTACTTC. The full variable domain, rest sourced from reference TRBV7-6 and TRBJ2-7, is GAGVSQSPRYKVTKRGQDVALRCDPISGHVSLYWYRQALGQGPEFLTYFNYEAQQDKSGLPNDRFSAERPEGSISTLTIQRTEQRDSAMYRCASSATSAGPYEQYFGPGTRLTVT.